One sample yielded the 23 T cell receptor beta chains listed below, sequenced in a study of low-dose radiotherapy and immunotherapy resistance in tumors (dated by TCRdb to 2022 to 2024). Sequencing took place on an Illumina HiSeq 2500. First-strand cDNA was synthesized with Superscript III and a set of TRAV- and TRBV-specific primers, covering both TCRalpha and TCRbeta chains. TCRs were amplified with Phusion for about 20 PCR cycles using a constant-region primer together with the adapter attached to the V primers. The public sequencing data were trimmed at Q25 with fastp and processed into clonotypes with MiXCR by TCRdb, which kept only in-frame beta chains. Rows with a matching CDR3 protein are joined into one entry that keeps the most common DNA and genes. This sample has approximately 70,000 distinct CDR3 sequences in its table, and more than 25% of those were observed once. Around 10% of the sample comes from the top ten.

In the paper's terms, the time point label means: before trial treatment. Sequencing was performed on PBMCs, taken before treatment. The receptors here all came from a female donor with ovarian cancer.

This clonotype appeared a few times. The rearrangement links TRBV24-1 to TRBJ2-1, with 11 bases that match TRBD2. V shed 4 bases, J shed 9 bases, and the junction held 7 bases outside the gene matches. The length of the CDR3 is 15 residues. CDR1 and CDR2 from the germline V gene are KGHDR and SFDVKD. The CDR3 DNA reads TGTGCCACCAGTGACGTACTAGCGGGAGAGCGTGAGCAGTTCTTC. Its translation is CATSDVLAGEREQFF.

This clonotype occurred many times. The chain combines TRBV19 with TRBJ2-2; 7 bases agree with TRBD2. The junction had 4 bases not matched to a gene; V was cut back by 1 base and J by 5 bases. CDR3 length equals 15 residues. The germline CDR1 and CDR2 sequences are LNHDA and SQIVND (reference sequence). For the CDR3, the DNA is TGTGCCAGTAGTATAGCTAGCGGACGAACCGGGGAGCTGTTTTTT. Translated: CASSIASGRTGELFF.

This clonotype came up many times. This chain joins TRBV3-1 and TRBJ2-7; 8 positions agree with TRBD1. CDR1 and CDR2 from the germline V gene are LGHDT and YNNKEL (reference sequence). The CDR3 sequence is 14 residues long. V dropped 4 bases and J dropped 3; count of bases not matched to a gene: 5. This chain's CDR3 is CASSPRTGSYEQYF. Written as DNA, the CDR3 is TGTGCCAGCAGCCCCCGGACAGGGAGCTACGAGCAGTACTTC.

This clonotype was counted many times. The DNA of the CDR3 is TGCAGCGTTGCCCCTAGCGGCCTCTCCTACGAGCAGTACTTC. It yields the protein CSVAPSGLSYEQYF. The chain is built from TRBV29-1 and TRBJ2-7; 7 bases match TRBD2. The V and J ends lost 4 bases and 0 bases, in that order; junction bases with no gene match: 6. The germline gives CDR1 SQVTM, CDR2 ANQGSEA. This CDR3 comprises 14 residues.

This clonotype has ten or more counts. The V gene is TRBV6-1, the J gene TRBJ1-6; TRBD1 is a possible D gene (6 bases). This CDR3 region has 13 residues. Trimming took 7 bases from V and 8 from J, leaving 12 bases between them. Germline CDR1 MNHNS, CDR2 SASEGT. The CDR3 loop is CASILAGDSPLHF. Written as DNA, the CDR3 is TGTGCCAGCATTCTCGCAGGGGATTCACCCCTCCACTTT.

This clonotype was picked up many times. The chain couples TRBV7-2 to TRBJ2-4, with 9 bases identical to TRBD1. Germline CDR1 is SGHTA and CDR2 is FQGNSA. The CDR3 loop spans 16 amino acids. V trimming: 5 bases; J trimming: 0 bases; junction bases outside the gene matches: 5. CDR3 sequence: CASSPLDRGAKNIQYF. Here the CDR3 DNA reads TGTGCCAGCAGCCCATTGGACAGGGGAGCCAAAAACATTCAGTACTTC.

There are many counts of this clonotype. The V call is TRBV29-1, the J call TRBJ1-1; D is possibly TRBD1 (5 bases). This CDR3 contains 13 residues. V lost 7 bases to trimming and J lost 4 bases, with 16 bases between them. Looked up from germline, CDR1 is SQVTM and CDR2 is ANQGSEA. CDR3 residues: CSGTGGATTEAFF. For the CDR3, the DNA is TGCAGCGGGACCGGAGGGGCGACCACTGAAGCTTTCTTT. Full variable domain (remainder filled in from reference TRBV29-1 and TRBJ1-1): SAVISQKPSRDICQRGTSLTIQCQVDSQVTMMFWYRQQPGQSLTLIATANQGSEATYESGFVIDKFPISRPNLTFSTLTVSNMSPEDSSIYLCSGTGGATTEAFFGQGTRLTVV.

This chain connects TRBV7-2 to TRBJ2-1; D is possibly TRBD1 (8 bases). From germline, CDR1 is SGHTA and CDR2 FQGNSA. The CDR3 is 19 amino acids. V shed 5 bases and J shed 0 bases, with 23 bases lying between them. The CDR3 here is CASSHRGGLAVSSYNEQFF. In nucleotides, the CDR3 is TGTGCCAGCAGCCACAGGGGGGGGCTAGCGGTTAGCTCCTACAATGAGCAGTTCTTC.

The chain uses TRBV18 and TRBJ1-1; TRBD1 might be the D (6 bases). V dropped 3 bases and J dropped 5 bases, with 13 bases sitting between them. Germline CDR1 and CDR2: KGHSH and LQKENI. The CDR3 length is 14 residues. The CDR3 sequence: CASSPPGARTEAFF. The CDR3 DNA reads TGTGCCAGCTCACCCCCGGGGGCGCGGACTGAAGCTTTCTTT. Drawing the rest from reference TRBV18 and TRBJ1-1, the complete variable domain is NAGVMQNPRHLVRRRGQEARLRCSPMKGHSHVYWYRQLPEEGLKFMVYLQKENIIDESGMPKERFSAEFPKEGPSILRIQQVVRGDSAAYFCASSPPGARTEAFFGQGTRLTVV.

In this sample, this clonotype turned up a few times. In DNA form, the CDR3 reads TGTGCCAGCAGCTTAGTGGCAGTCACAGATACGCAGTATTTT. Protein sequence: CASSLVAVTDTQYF. The chain uses TRBV7-8 and TRBJ2-3, with D unclear. Germline lookup yields CDR1 SGHVS and CDR2 FQNEAQ. The germline V and J ends were trimmed by 1 base and 2 bases, with 7 bases remaining between them. This CDR3 is 14 amino acids long.

This clonotype was counted a few times. V is TRBV6-1 and J is TRBJ2-1, with TRBD2 matching over 11 bases. With 3 bases clipped from V and 6 bases from J, the junction kept 7 bases outside the gene matches. CDR1 is MNHNS and CDR2 is SASEGT in the germline V gene. The CDR3 spans 16 residues. The CDR3, as DNA: TGTGCCAGCAGTGACCCCGGACTAGCGGGCGCCAATGAGCAGTTCTTC. Amino acids: CASSDPGLAGANEQFF.

This clonotype appeared many times. This rearrangement joins TRBV28 to TRBJ2-5; D possibly corresponds to TRBD1 (6 bases). Trimming cost V 8 bases and J 5 bases, with 21 bases left between them. The CDR3 consists of 15 residues. The V gene's germline CDR1 is MDHEN and CDR2 SYDVKM. The CDR3 DNA follows: TGTGCCAGCGCCCCGGACAGTCCTAGGAGGGAGACCCAGTACTTC. It codes for CASAPDSPRRETQYF.

The rearrangement joins TRBV7-2 to TRBJ1-4, with D uncertain. Germline-derived CDR1 and CDR2 are SGHTA and FQGNSA. The CDR3 is made up of 14 amino acids. V was pared by 1 base and J by 8 bases, with 11 bases between. CDR3 region: CASSLDGISEKLFF. In DNA, the CDR3 is TGTGCCAGCAGCTTAGACGGAATTAGCGAAAAACTGTTTTTT.

This chain links TRBV24-1 with TRBJ2-3, with a tentative D call TRBD1 (5 bases). Per the germline V gene, CDR1 is KGHDR and CDR2 is SFDVKD. Trimming took off 3 bases at V and 3 bases at J, with 21 bases between the two ends. The CDR3 has 18 amino acids. This chain's CDR3 is CATSDPSPRTQGTDTQYF. The CDR3 DNA sequence: TGTGCCACCAGTGATCCGTCTCCTAGGACGCAGGGAACAGATACGCAGTATTTT.

This clonotype was seen many times. The gene calls are TRBV29-1 and TRBJ1-6; no definite D call. V lost 4 bases, J lost 10 bases, and 11 bases lay in between. From germline, CDR1 is SQVTM and CDR2 ANQGSEA. The CDR3 is made up of 12 amino acids. DNA for the CDR3: TGCAGCGTTGGAGAAGGCGGGTCACCCCTCCACTTT. Protein sequence: CSVGEGGSPLHF. Looking up the rest from reference TRBV29-1 and TRBJ1-6 gives the full variable domain: SAVISQKPSRDICQRGTSLTIQCQVDSQVTMMFWYRQQPGQSLTLIATANQGSEATYESGFVIDKFPISRPNLTFSTLTVSNMSPEDSSIYLCSVGEGGSPLHFGNGTRLTVT.

Many counts were recorded for this clonotype. V usage is TRBV19 and J usage is TRBJ1-5; TRBD1 might be the D (6 bases). Germline V gene lookup returns CDR1 LNHDA and CDR2 SQIVND (reference sequence). Trimming left V 3 bases short and J 11 bases short, with 14 bases between. The CDR3 totals 13 residues. In DNA, the CDR3 is TGTGCCAGTAGTATTTCTTTCGACAGGACCCAGCATTTT. Its protein product is CASSISFDRTQHF.

This clonotype has ten or more counts. The chain is built from TRBV19 and TRBJ2-1, with TRBD2 matching 10 bases. J was trimmed by 8 bases and V by 5 bases; bases with no gene match: 15. This CDR3 has 17 residues. Germline CDR1 reads LNHDA; CDR2 reads SQIVND (reference sequence). The CDR3 nucleotides read TGTGCCAGTAGTGCCGCCCAAGATAGCGGGAGGAGGTATGAGCAGTTCTTC. This encodes CASSAAQDSGRRYEQFF.

The V and J genes are TRBV28 and TRBJ2-3, with TRBD2 matching 8 bases. The V gene end was trimmed by 6 bases and the J gene end by 1 base; junction bases not matched to a gene: 6. CDR1 is MDHEN and CDR2 is SYDVKM in the germline V gene. The CDR3 contains 15 residues. As DNA, the CDR3 is TGTGCCAGCAGAAGCGGGAGTGCTGGCACAGATACGCAGTATTTT. It is translated as CASRSGSAGTDTQYF.

Notes on this clonotype: A much bigger clone sits one base away, suggesting this may be a read error. This chain joins TRBV4-1 and TRBJ1-5; D is unresolved. From germline, CDR1 is MGHRA and CDR2 YSYEKL. This CDR3 spans 17 amino acids. Trimming left V 2 bases short and J 0 bases short, with 14 bases between. Here the CDR3 reads CASSQLVLVGSNQPQHF. CDR3 nucleotides: TGCGCCAGCAGCCAATTAGTCTTGGTCGGTAGCAATCAGCCCCAGCATTTT.

The chain employs TRBV11-2 and TRBJ1-2; D is undetermined. Trimming took 0 bases from V and 4 from J, leaving 15 bases between them. The CDR3 consists of 16 residues. Germline V gene lookup returns CDR1 SGHAT and CDR2 FQNNGV. CDR3 DNA sequence: TGTGCCAGCAGCTTAGATTCGGGGATCCCCCTCTATGGCTACACCTTC. Its protein is CASSLDSGIPLYGYTF.

Many counts were recorded for this clonotype. The chain uses TRBV7-9 and TRBJ2-1; D not certain. CDR1 and CDR2 (germline): SEHNR, FQNEAQ (reference sequence). V lost 2 bases and J 7 bases, leaving 9 bases between the germline ends. The CDR3 runs to 13 residues. The CDR3 here is CASSLRGSNEQFF. The CDR3 nucleotides are TGTGCCAGCAGCTTACGAGGATCGAATGAGCAGTTCTTC. The complete variable domain, with remaining parts taken from reference TRBV7-9 and TRBJ2-1, reads DTGVSQNPRHKITKRGQNVTFRCDPISEHNRLYWYRQTLGQGPEFLTYFQNEAQLEKSRLLSDRFSAERPKGSFSTLEIQRTEQGDSAMYLCASSLRGSNEQFFGPGTRLTVL.

In its sample, this clonotype was seen many times. The chain links TRBV12-3 or TRBV12-4 to TRBJ1-5; D gene uncertain. Trimming removed 3 bases from V and 3 bases from J, with 9 bases in between. This CDR3 contains 14 residues. The CDR3 coding sequence is TGTGCCAGCAGTTTCGAAAGGACCAATCAGCCCCAGCATTTT. It specifies CASSFERTNQPQHF.

This clonotype occurred many times. The gene calls are TRBV4-1 and TRBJ2-5, with D unresolved. V lost 0 bases, J lost 1 base, and 9 bases lay in between. There are 15 residues in the CDR3. CDR1 is MGHRA and CDR2 is YSYEKL in the germline V gene. As DNA, the CDR3 is TGCGCCAGCAGCCAAGAGAGAGACACCCAAGAGACCCAGTACTTC. Translation: CASSQERDTQETQYF.